The 4 T cell receptor beta chains presented below share a single source sample, sequenced in a study of immunodeficiency. Profiling relied on immunoSEQ multiplex PCR, and the TCRdb table lists in-frame clones only, not all of them. The repertoire holds a few thousand clones, with around 89% as singletons. What was sequenced was CD8+ T cells from blood. The receptors stem from a human donor in good health.

This CDR3 reads CASSQERGAGNTIYF. In nucleotides, the CDR3 is TGCGCCAGCAGCCAAGAACGAGGAGCTGGAAACACCATATATTTT. The rearrangement uses TRBV4-1 and TRBJ1-3; D gene ambiguous. The germline V gene encodes CDR1 MGHRA and CDR2 YSYEKL. This CDR3 contains 15 residues. Trimming removed 0 bases from V and 2 bases from J, with 8 bases in between.

The chain has TRBV6-5 and TRBJ2-1, with TRBD2 identical over 10 bases. CDR3 size: 14 residues. The germline V gene encodes CDR1 MNHEY and CDR2 SVGAGI. V shed 7 bases, J shed 2 bases, and the junction held 2 bases outside the gene matches. CDR3 protein: CASKGLAAYNEQFF. CDR3 DNA: TGTGCCAGCAAAGGACTAGCGGCCTACAATGAGCAGTTCTTC.

The chain combines TRBV21-1 with TRBJ1-2; TRBD1, as called in the table, went unchecked against the DNA. TRBV21-1 is tagged as a pseudogene. This CDR3 region has 14 residues. The CDR3 DNA follows: TGTGCCAGCAGCAAAAACCACAGACGCTATGGCTACACCTTC. Residues: CASSKNHRRYGYTF.

The rearrangement uses TRBV4-1 and TRBJ2-3; a possible D gene is TRBD1 (6 bases). Germline-derived CDR1 and CDR2 are MGHRA and YSYEKL. This CDR3 has 17 residues. V was clipped by 3 bases and J by 0 bases, with 16 bases between them. The CDR3 is CASSQLGASLSTDTQYF. In DNA form, the CDR3 reads TGCGCCAGCAGCCAGCTGGGGGCTAGTCTTAGCACAGATACGCAGTATTTT.